The sequence of this T cell receptor beta chain was determined in a study of blood T cells in healthy people across ages. Overall study results and limits: The authors considered diversity estimates from one million T cells to be underestimates.

Then a second PCR, running about 6 to 12 cycles, was carried out with a sample-barcoded 5' primer and a J-beta primer mix. One entry per CDR3 protein results from TCRdb running MiXCR on the 5' RACE reads. This table has approximately 790,000 distinct CDR3 sequences, 62% appearing once. For this clonotype: No antigen is known for it.

From germline, CDR1 is SGDLS and CDR2 YYNGEE. The CDR3 sequence is 14 residues long. The V end lost 2 bases, the J end lost 5 bases, and 10 bases lay between the germline ends. Each sample used at least 6 million PBMCs. The clonotype was recovered from a man between 25 and 39 years old in good health. Source material: blood. The rearrangement joins TRBV9 to TRBJ1-4, with D unresolved. CDR3 in DNA: TGTGCCAGCAGCGTGGGGATAACCAATGAAAAACTGTTTTTT. The encoded protein is CASSVGITNEKLFF.